Shown below are 5 T cell receptor beta chains from a single sample sequenced in a study of T cell clonality in common variable immunodeficiency. General observations from the study: Reportedly, TCR beta sequences from common variable immunodeficiency showed fewer deletions and N-nucleotide insertions.

This table comes from immunoSEQ multiplex PCR, and its TCRdb copy is limited to in-frame clones, with some not included. The sample shows 26,000 or so clones, no singletons; the ten largest hold roughly 24%. These receptors are not linked to any known antigen. The specimen was peripheral blood mononuclear cells. Receptor source: a human donor with common variable immunodeficiency.

To note about this clone: The DNA ends 3 residues before the CDR3 does, and the rest of the CDR3 is filled in from the germline J gene. The chain combines TRBV6-2 or TRBV6-3 with TRBJ1-5, with D possibly being TRBD1 (5 bases). CDR3 length: 13 amino acids. CDR1 is MNHEY, CDR2 SVGEGT, per germline. Trimming left V 6 bases short and J 4 bases short, with 10 bases between. CDR3 sequence reads: CASSGHLNQPQHF. CDR3 DNA (partial): TGTGCCAGCAGCGGACACCTAAATCAGCCC.

This clone has ten or more counts. The CDR3 goes on 3 residues after the read ends, and that part is filled in from the germline J gene. The chain has TRBV2 and TRBJ1-2; a weak D match, TRBD1 (6 bases). V lost 6 bases and J 2 bases, leaving 10 bases between the germline ends. The CDR3 contains 13 residues. Per the germline V gene, CDR1 is SNHLY and CDR2 is FYNNEI. The CDR3 bases that were read are TGTGCCAGCAGGCGCGGACAGAACTATGGC. Translation gives CASRRGQNYG. The entire CDR3 reads CASRRGQNYGYTF.

In its sample, this clone is medium-sized. The CDR3 end falls 3 residues outside the read, so it is completed with the germline J gene. V and J are TRBV14 and TRBJ2-7; D not resolved. Trimming took 1 base from V and 6 from J, leaving 10 bases between them. This CDR3 region has 13 residues. Germline CDR1 is SGHDN and CDR2 is FVKESK. This chain's CDR3 is CASSQGSRVEQYF. The CDR3 DNA, read in part, is TGTGCCAGCAGCCAAGGGTCCCGGGTCGAG.

This clone was counted only a few times. An end of the junction does not agree with germline; a read error may underlie this. The CDR3 end falls 3 residues outside the read, so it is completed with the germline J gene. The V and J genes are TRBV23-1 and TRBJ1-6; D call uncertain. TRBV23-1 carries the ORF label, with uncertain function. This CDR3 has 17 amino acids. CDR3 sequence reads: CASSHPPEGSYKSPLHF. The sequenced part of the CDR3 DNA is TGCGCCAGCAGTCATCCTCCAGAGGGCTCCTATAAGTCACCC.

This clone was counted only a few times. The read finishes 3 residues shy of the CDR3 end, and the germline J gene is used to complete it. This chain connects TRBV7-9 to TRBJ2-7, with unresolved D. Germline loops: CDR1 SEHNR, CDR2 FQNEAQ (reference sequence). V was pared by 5 bases and J by 0 bases, with 11 bases between. The CDR3 sequence is 14 residues long. The sequenced part of the CDR3 DNA is TGTGCCAGCAGCCCAAAAGGGTACTCCTACGAG. This gives the protein CASSPKGYSYE. The entire CDR3 protein reads CASSPKGYSYEQYF.